These 30 T cell receptor beta chains came from one sample sequenced in a study of response to subunit inactivated influenza vaccine. TCRdb ran MiXCR on the RT-PCR reads and lists one entry per CDR3 protein. Among about 700,000 distinct CDR3 sequences listed, more than 11% were seen once. The sample was PBMCs from blood, taken around 14 days before vaccination. The receptor source for this set is a man aged 45-65 years who received an inactivated influenza vaccine.

The chain employs TRBV20-1 and TRBJ2-7; 9 bases agree with TRBD2. Trimming at V came to 7 bases and at J to 0 bases, leaving 7 bases not matched to a gene. CDR3 length equals 14 residues. The germline V gene encodes CDR1 DFQATT and CDR2 SNEGSKA (reference sequence). The CDR3 DNA follows: TGCAGTGTCCCGGGACTAGCTCCCTCCTACGAGCAGTACTTC. Translated: CSVPGLAPSYEQYF.

This clonotype was found many times. V and J are TRBV7-6 and TRBJ2-1; TRBD1 is a possible D gene (6 bases). V was trimmed by 6 bases and J by 4 bases, leaving 10 bases between them. The CDR3 length is 13 residues. Germline values: CDR1 SGHVS, CDR2 FNYEAQ. The CDR3, as DNA: TGTGCCAGCAGTAATGGACAGTACAATGAGCAGTTCTTC. It specifies CASSNGQYNEQFF.

The chain is built from TRBV7-2 and TRBJ1-1; 8 nucleotides match TRBD1. V shed 3 bases, J shed 5 bases, and the junction held 11 bases outside the gene matches. Germline V lookup: CDR1 SGHTA, CDR2 FQGNSA. The CDR3 runs to 16 residues. CDR3 sequence reads: CASSFFGDRWETEAFF. In DNA form, the CDR3 reads TGTGCCAGCAGCTTCTTTGGGGACAGGTGGGAGACTGAAGCTTTCTTT.

The chain recombines TRBV7-2 with TRBJ2-3; 9 bases match TRBD2. Germline V gene lookup returns CDR1 SGHTA and CDR2 FQGNSA. The CDR3 loop spans 16 amino acids. The V gene end was trimmed by 5 bases and the J gene end by 6 bases; junction bases not matched to a gene: 12. CDR3 coding DNA: TGTGCCAGCAGCCCCTACGCTAGCGGGGCGGCGGATACGCAGTATTTT. As protein: CASSPYASGAADTQYF.

This clonotype occurred a few times. The genes are TRBV3-1 and TRBJ1-2; D is perhaps TRBD1 (5 bases). V lost 5 bases to trimming and J lost 6 bases, with 13 bases between them. Looked up from germline, CDR1 is LGHDT and CDR2 is YNNKEL (reference sequence). The CDR3 has 13 amino acids. The CDR3 region has the DNA TGTGCCAGCAGCGCAGGACACCTCGATGGCTACACCTTC. This codes for CASSAGHLDGYTF.

This sequence joins TRBV20-1 and TRBJ2-7; no clear D. Germline CDR1 reads DFQATT; CDR2 reads SNEGSKA (reference sequence). The CDR3 contains 15 residues. Trimming took 3 bases from V and 2 from J, leaving 17 bases between them. CDR3 in amino acids: CSASLGVGRPYEQYF. CDR3 sequence (DNA): TGCAGTGCTAGTCTGGGCGTGGGAAGGCCCTACGAGCAGTACTTC.

This chain uses TRBV12-3 or TRBV12-4 with TRBJ1-5, with D possibly TRBD1 on 6 matching bases. The CDR3 loop spans 14 amino acids. The V end was cut by 5 bases, the J end by 4 bases, with 12 bases between. The CDR3 sequence is CASSPGQKNQPQHF. Here the CDR3 DNA reads TGTGCCAGCAGTCCCGGACAGAAAAATCAGCCCCAGCATTTT.

V is TRBV10-3 and J is TRBJ1-1, with TRBD1 as a possible D gene (6 bases). This CDR3 contains 16 residues. V lost 4 bases and J 0 bases, leaving 15 bases between the germline ends. Germline values: CDR1 ENHRY, CDR2 SYGVKD. The CDR3: CAISAASPGVNTEAFF. CDR3 DNA: TGTGCCATCAGTGCAGCCTCCCCAGGGGTGAACACTGAAGCTTTCTTT.

This clonotype turned up a few times. This rearrangement joins TRBV29-1 to TRBJ2-5, with D uncertain. V was shortened by 3 bases and J by 7 bases, with 9 bases between the two germline ends. From germline, CDR1 is SQVTM and CDR2 ANQGSEA. The CDR3 sequence is 11 residues long. The CDR3 sequence is CSVDFLGTQYF. The CDR3 DNA reads TGCAGCGTTGACTTTCTTGGGACCCAGTACTTC.

The V and J genes are TRBV20-1 and TRBJ1-1; unclear D gene. CDR1 and CDR2 (germline): DFQATT, SNEGSKA (reference sequence). CDR3 length: 13 residues. The V and J ends lost 3 bases and 0 bases respectively, with 8 bases between them. The CDR3 sequence: CSASRAMNTEAFF. The DNA of the CDR3 is TGCAGTGCTAGTCGGGCGATGAACACTGAAGCTTTCTTT.

The rearrangement uses TRBV30 and TRBJ2-1; possibly TRBD2 for D (5 bases). V lost 4 bases and J lost 10, with 20 bases in between. CDR3 length: 14 amino acids. Germline CDR1 reads GTSNPN; CDR2 reads SVGIG (reference sequence). CDR3 amino acids: CAWIGVRGGREQFF. The CDR3 DNA reads as TGTGCCTGGATTGGCGTCCGAGGAGGTCGCGAGCAGTTCTTC.

This chain links TRBV2 with TRBJ2-3; 8 bases map to TRBD1. V shed 8 bases, J shed 0 bases, and the junction held 7 bases outside the gene matches. The CDR3 spans 15 residues. Germline V lookup: CDR1 SNHLY, CDR2 FYNNEI. CDR3: CASGQGPFSTDTQYF. The CDR3 DNA reads TGTGCCAGCGGACAGGGCCCTTTTAGCACAGATACGCAGTATTTT.

This clonotype was seen more than once but under ten times. The CDR3 sequence: CASSQQGGDEKLFF. Here the CDR3 DNA reads TGCGCCAGCAGCCAACAGGGAGGGGATGAAAAACTGTTTTTT. The chain couples TRBV4-3 to TRBJ1-4; TRBD1 is a possible D gene (5 bases). This CDR3 has 14 residues. V gave up 2 bases and J gave up 6 bases, with 10 bases separating them. Germline CDR1 and CDR2: LGHNA and YSLEER.

This clonotype appeared many times. The J gene is TRBJ2-1, the V gene TRBV12-3 or TRBV12-4; TRBD2 aligns across 14 bases. The V and J ends lost 5 bases and 7 bases, in that order; junction bases with no gene match: 7. The CDR3 totals 16 residues. The CDR3 region is CASSRAGTSGSNEQFF. CDR3 DNA: TGTGCCAGCAGTAGGGCCGGGACTAGCGGGAGTAATGAGCAGTTCTTC.

The table lists this clonotype with a few counts. The V and J genes are TRBV6-2 or TRBV6-3 and TRBJ1-2, with a tentative D call TRBD1 (6 bases). Germline CDR1 is MNHEY and CDR2 is SVGEGT. This CDR3 has 14 residues. Between the trimmed V and J ends, which lost 6 bases and 1 base, there was a span of 12 bases. Here the CDR3 reads CASRGGRNNYGYTF. CDR3 nucleotides: TGTGCCAGCAGAGGGGGAAGAAATAACTATGGCTACACCTTC.

In its sample, this clonotype was seen many times. The chain links TRBV6-1 to TRBJ1-4; D may be TRBD1 (5 bases). Germline-derived CDR1 and CDR2 are MNHNS and SASEGT. The CDR3 contains 16 residues. Trimming removed 7 bases at V and 0 bases at J, with 15 bases between. The CDR3 bases are TGTGCCAGCACCTGGAGTCTGGGGGCAACTAATGAAAAACTGTTTTTT. This encodes CASTWSLGATNEKLFF.

In this sample, this clonotype turned up many times. The chain couples TRBV7-8 to TRBJ2-7; 10 nucleotides line up with TRBD1. From germline, CDR1 is SGHVS and CDR2 FQNEAQ. Germline trimming cut 0 bases from V and 0 bases from J; bases unmatched to any gene: 8. The CDR3 covers 18 residues. The chain's CDR3 is CASSLAGFGTGVSYEQYF. CDR3 bases: TGTGCCAGCAGCTTAGCCGGATTTGGGACAGGGGTCTCCTACGAGCAGTACTTC.

The rearrangement links TRBV11-2 to TRBJ2-1; 7 positions agree with TRBD2. The CDR3 sequence is 15 residues long. Germline values: CDR1 SGHAT, CDR2 FQNNGV. Trimming at V came to 2 bases and at J to 8 bases, leaving 9 bases not matched to a gene. The CDR3 nucleotides are TGTGCCAGCAGCTTATCTTTGAGTCGGGAGGATGAGCAGTTCTTC. It codes for CASSLSLSREDEQFF.

V and J are TRBV6-2 or TRBV6-3 and TRBJ2-2; maybe TRBD1 (5 bases). V lost 7 bases, J lost 5 bases, and 11 bases lay in between. Germline CDR1 is MNHEY and CDR2 is SVGEGT. CDR3 length: 13 residues. CDR3 in DNA: TGTGCCAGCACCGAGGCAGGGACCGGGGAGCTGTTTTTT. This gives the protein CASTEAGTGELFF.

This clonotype was detected a few times. V gene TRBV5-4 combines with J gene TRBJ2-5; 15 positions agree with TRBD2. J lost 3 bases, V lost 4 bases, and 10 bases had no gene match. The CDR3 length is 18 residues. Germline CDR1 is SGHNT and CDR2 is YYREEE (reference sequence). The CDR3 DNA reads as TGTGCCAGCAGCGGACTAGCGGGAGGGCCCACGAGGAAAGAGACCCAGTACTTC. This gives the protein CASSGLAGGPTRKETQYF.

About this clonotype: This clone may be a read error of a much larger clone one base away. The chain is built from TRBV20-1 and TRBJ1-2; D not certain. Germline CDR1 DFQATT, CDR2 SNEGSKA (reference sequence). This CDR3 has 13 amino acids. DNA for the CDR3: TGCAGTGCTATGGCGGAGGTTCGACATGGCTACATCTTC. As protein: CSAMAEVRHGYIF.

The sample holds many counts of this clonotype. The chain is built from TRBV6-6 and TRBJ1-1, with a weak D call TRBD1 (5 bases). CDR1 and CDR2 (germline): MNHNY, SVGAGI (reference sequence). The ends were cut back, 7 bases at V and 6 bases at J, with 15 bases in the middle. The CDR3 runs 13 residues. CDR3 sequence (DNA): TGTGCCAGCACTCTCACAGTGGGGGCTGAAGCTTTCTTT. Protein: CASTLTVGAEAFF.

This clonotype appeared a few times. The rearrangement links TRBV12-3 or TRBV12-4 to TRBJ2-4, with D perhaps given as TRBD1 or TRBD2 (6 bases each). V was pared by 5 bases and J by 1 base, with 18 bases between. CDR3 length equals 17 residues. DNA of the CDR3: TGTGCCAGCAGTCTAATACAGGGACTTTGGGCCAAAAACATTCAGTACTTC. It encodes CASSLIQGLWAKNIQYF.

This sequence joins TRBV10-3 and TRBJ2-3; D possibly corresponds to TRBD2 (6 bases). V shed 3 bases and J shed 3 bases, with 13 bases lying between them. The CDR3 spans 15 residues. Germline V gene sequence: CDR1 ENHRY, CDR2 SYGVKD. The CDR3 DNA reads TGTGCCATCAGTGATAATGGGCTAGCGACAGATACGCAGTATTTT. Its translation: CAISDNGLATDTQYF.

This clonotype was seen only a few times. CDR3 protein: CASSLTVYGGTDTQYF. The DNA of the CDR3 is TGCGCCAGCAGCCTTACAGTTTATGGTGGCACAGATACGCAGTATTTT. The chain has TRBV4-3 and TRBJ2-3; no definite D call. The V end was cut by 4 bases, the J end by 1 base, with 15 bases between. Germline loops: CDR1 LGHNA, CDR2 YSLEER. The CDR3 length is 16 residues.

The genes are TRBV6-1 and TRBJ2-2, with a possible D match to TRBD2 (6 bases). This CDR3 region has 16 residues. Per germline, CDR1 MNHNS and CDR2 SASEGT. V lost 6 bases, J lost 4 bases, and 18 bases lay in between. The CDR3 sequence: CASSPGTTRGTGELFF. The CDR3 coding sequence is TGTGCCAGCAGCCCCGGGACGACTAGGGGCACCGGGGAGCTGTTTTTT.

The J gene is TRBJ2-7, the V gene TRBV5-1, with D perhaps TRBD2 (6 bases). Deletions cut 0 bases from V and 1 base from J, with 17 bases between. This CDR3 region has 17 residues. Germline V gives CDR1 SGHRS, CDR2 YFSETQ. The CDR3 here is CASSLGVRGTKSYEQYF. The CDR3 DNA follows: TGCGCCAGCAGCTTGGGGGTGCGGGGCACTAAATCCTACGAGCAGTACTTC. The full variable domain, completed using reference TRBV5-1 and TRBJ2-7, is KAGVTQTPRYLIKTRGQQVTLSCSPISGHRSVSWYQQTPGQGLQFLFEYFSETQRNKGNFPGRFSGRQFSNSRSEMNVSTLELGDSALYLCASSLGVRGTKSYEQYFGPGTRLTVT.

This clonotype appeared a few times. The gene calls are TRBV6-5 and TRBJ2-6; D gene uncertain. The V gene lost 2 bases and the J gene lost 0 bases, with 5 bases spanning the gap. Germline V lookup: CDR1 MNHEY, CDR2 SVGAGI. CDR3 length: 15 amino acids. The CDR3 loop reads CASSYDASGANVLTF. The CDR3 DNA reads as TGTGCCAGCAGTTACGATGCCTCTGGGGCCAACGTCCTGACTTTC.

The chain joins TRBV10-3 to TRBJ1-2; D unclear. Trimming stripped 2 bases from V and 0 bases from J, with 10 bases between. Germline values: CDR1 ENHRY, CDR2 SYGVKD. The CDR3 is made up of 15 amino acids. The CDR3 DNA follows: TGTGCCATCAGTGAGGGGAGCAATTCTAACTATGGCTACACCTTC. Its protein product is CAISEGSNSNYGYTF.

Many counts were recorded for this clonotype. The chain carries TRBV7-9 and TRBJ2-7, with D perhaps TRBD1 or TRBD2 (5 bases each). The CDR3 is 14 amino acids. Germline V lookup: CDR1 SEHNR, CDR2 FQNEAQ (reference sequence). V was cut by 6 bases and J by 1 base, with 13 bases left in between. CDR3 nucleotide sequence: TGTGCCAGCAGGCCCTCCGGGGCATCCTACGAGCAGTACTTC. Its translation is CASRPSGASYEQYF.